This entry concerns a single T cell receptor (beta chain). This CDR3 has 14 residues. Germline V gives CDR1 MNHEY, CDR2 SMNVEV (reference sequence). V lost 3 bases, J lost 0 bases, and 6 bases lay in between. Generated by immunoSEQ multiplex PCR, the TCRdb table keeps only in-frame clones and is missing some. The sample lists fewer than 250,000 clones, 82% occurring once. These data come from a study of blood T cell repertoires in COVID-19. Sequencing was performed on peripheral blood. The clonotype originates from a woman aged 55-69 years with COVID-19, enrolled during active disease. J is TRBJ1-3 and V is TRBV27; D unclear. The CDR3 loop reads CASSFSFSGNTIYF. CDR3 bases: TGTGCCAGCAGTTTTAGCTTCTCTGGAAACACCATATATTTT.